The clone carrying this TCR beta chain appeared a few times. Its specificity is not known. Data came from immunoSEQ multiplex PCR; TCRdb stores just in-frame clones and leaves some out. The sample consists of 50,000 to 65,000 clones, about 87% of them appearing once. The sample belongs to a study of OX40 agonist ivuxolimab in advanced cancers. Study in general: The dose-escalation group included hepatocellular carcinoma, melanoma, renal cell carcinoma and head and neck cancer.

Study-level results: Some of the nonresponding patients also showed low levels of normalized T-cell clonal expansion. Mean expanded clone counts were higher in CD8+ than CD4+ T cells. Near-lowest levels of clonal expansion characterized partial responders at 0.1-3.0 mg/kg.

Trimming left V 5 bases short and J 0 bases short, with 17 bases between. Germline assignment: CDR1 SGHTA and CDR2 FQGTGA. This CDR3 comprises 16 residues. This specimen consisted of CD4+ or CD8+ T cells sorted from blood, obtained in a trial of the OX40 agonist ivuxolimab. The V and J genes are TRBV7-3 and TRBJ2-7; D possibly uses TRBD1 or TRBD2 (5 bases each). The TCR comes from an adult with an advanced solid tumor such as melanoma, head and neck, liver or kidney cancer. The CDR3 DNA follows: TGTGCCAGCAGCCAACCCGACCGGGGCAGCTCCTACGAGCAGTACTTC. Translated, it gives CASSQPDRGSSYEQYF.